This record concerns one T cell receptor (beta chain) sequence. The ends were cut back, 4 bases at V and 0 bases at J, with 10 bases in the middle. Germline lookup yields CDR1 MGHRA and CDR2 YSYEKL. The CDR3 consists of 15 residues. The sample is drawn from a study of blood T cell repertoires in COVID-19. Study context: The United States, Italy and Spain provided the acute and convalescent COVID-19 samples. Sample material is recorded as cDNA or gDNA derived from T cells, B-cell-depleted T cells, or PBMCs.

Original processing notes: Amplified reference gene primers provided the basis for estimating nucleated cell counts. The repertoire was sequenced with immunoSEQ multiplex PCR; TCRdb's copy has only in-frame clones and lacks some. V and J calls and clone size follow that table, whereas D and trimming were derived from the DNA. The table has about 440,000 clones, roughly 91% seen once. Sequenced sample: peripheral blood. This clonotype was obtained from a woman in her thirties with acute or convalescent COVID-19. V usage is TRBV4-1 and J usage is TRBJ1-5; no definite D call. The CDR3 sequence is CASSPALGSNQPQHF. The CDR3 nucleotides read TGCGCCAGCAGCCCAGCGTTGGGTAGCAATCAGCCCCAGCATTTT.